The clone carrying this T cell receptor (beta chain) was found a few times. Its antigen is not identified. A much larger clone differs from this one at a single base, so this may be a read error. This sample is part of a study of tumor-infiltrating lymphocytes in primary liver carcinoma. Study-wide results and caveats: Among the pair types, tumor region pairs showed more overlap than tumor-adjacent and tumor-blood pairs. It was in tumors, not blood, that the top-250-clone fraction was significantly higher (p = 0.039).

The V gene's germline CDR1 is MDHEN and CDR2 SYDVKM. This CDR3 spans 14 amino acids. V lost 7 bases and J 4 bases, leaving 16 bases between the germline ends. The study co-extracted DNA and RNA from 20-30 mg of unsorted bulk tissue. Surgeons resected the patients' primary liver carcinomas. The template, approximately 500 ng total RNA, yielded TCR beta cDNA made with a constant-region primer. A slightly modified ARM-PCR protocol with three nested multiplex PCR rounds produced these TCR beta libraries. TRBV1-TRBV30 forward primers paired with a C-beta reverse primer drove the first two PCR rounds, roughly 10 cycles each. In TCRdb, the multiplex PCR reads were re-called with MiXCR into one record per CDR3 protein. The sample shows tens of thousands of distinct CDR3 sequences, approximately 80% of them seen only once.

The sequencing sample was made of liver tumor tissue from sampling region 5. The sample's subset: tumor region T5, tumor centre. This chain connects TRBV28 to TRBJ1-2; a weak D match, TRBD1 (6 bases). The TCR was taken from a man in his forties with primary liver carcinoma and hepatitis B virus infection. The chain's CDR3 is CASNLELGGYGYTF. For the CDR3, the DNA is TGTGCCAGCAACCTAGAGTTAGGGGGCTATGGCTACACCTTC.